Listed here are 13 T cell receptor beta chains from one sample, sequenced in a study of shared clonotypes between healthy human individuals. Clones were read by immunoSEQ multiplex PCR, and TCRdb kept only the in-frame ones, dropping some. The table includes around 450,000 clones, around 79% detected once. Material: PBMCs. The receptors stem from a woman aged 40 to 50 in good health. Some clones in this sample may be carry-over from other donors' samples.

This rearrangement joins TRBV6-6 to TRBJ1-3; D unclear. The CDR3 has 14 residues. Germline V gene sequence: CDR1 MNHNY, CDR2 SVGAGI (reference sequence). With 10 bases removed from V and 3 bases from J, the gap between germline ends came to 16 bases. The CDR3 here is CATSLGIFGNTIYF. The DNA of the CDR3 is TGTGCCACCTCTCTTGGCATTTTTGGAAACACCATATATTTT.

In its sample, this clone was seen a few times. The V call is TRBV25-1, the J call TRBJ2-5; 9 bases align to TRBD1. The J call may be incorrect, as the DNA end agrees better with TRBJ2-7. This CDR3 spans 18 amino acids. Per the germline V gene, CDR1 is MGHDK and CDR2 is SYGVNS. The CDR3 DNA is TGTGCCAGCAGTGACCTGCCCCCGGGACAGGGTTTGCCCTACGAGCAGTACTTC. It yields the protein CASSDLPPGQGLPYEQYF.

V is TRBV18 and J is TRBJ2-7; no firm D call. This CDR3 is 15 amino acids long. Trimming took off 2 bases at V and 2 bases at J, with 13 bases between the two ends. The germline V gene has CDR1 KGHSH and CDR2 LQKENI. This CDR3 is CASSPTSSSTYEQYF. The CDR3 DNA is TGTGCCAGCTCACCAACCAGTTCGAGCACCTACGAGCAGTACTTC. The variable domain in full, completed from reference TRBV18 and TRBJ2-7, reads NAGVMQNPRHLVRRRGQEARLRCSPMKGHSHVYWYRQLPEEGLKFMVYLQKENIIDESGMPKERFSAEFPKEGPSILRIQQVVRGDSAAYFCASSPTSSSTYEQYFGPGTRLTVT.

The gene calls are TRBV2 and TRBJ1-1; D is unclear. The CDR3 covers 11 residues. The V end was cut by 7 bases, the J end by 0 bases, with 3 bases between. Looked up from germline, CDR1 is SNHLY and CDR2 is FYNNEI. CDR3 in amino acids: CASTVNTEAFF. The CDR3, as DNA: TGTGCCAGCACAGTGAACACTGAAGCTTTCTTT. Looking up the rest from reference TRBV2 and TRBJ1-1 gives the full variable domain: EPEVTQTPSHQVTQMGQEVILRCVPISNHLYFYWYRQILGQKVEFLVSFYNNEISEKSEIFDDQFSVERPDGSNFTLKIRSTKLEDSAMYFCASTVNTEAFFGQGTRLTVV.

J is TRBJ2-3 and V is TRBV4-1, with TRBD2 matching 8 bases. The CDR3 spans 17 residues. CDR1 and CDR2 from the germline V gene are MGHRA and YSYEKL. Unmatched junction bases numbered 12, after V lost 3 bases and J lost 4 bases. The CDR3, as DNA: TGCGCCAGCAGCCAGACCGTCATTAGCGGGACCGCAGATACGCAGTATTTT. It translates to CASSQTVISGTADTQYF.

As DNA, the CDR3 is TGTGCCAGCAGTTACTCGGGGTTGAACACTGAAGCTTTCTTT. This translates into CASSYSGLNTEAFF. This rearrangement joins TRBV6-5 to TRBJ1-1; D is unresolved. Between the trimmed V and J ends, which lost 0 bases and 0 bases, there was a span of 5 bases. The germline V gene encodes CDR1 MNHEY and CDR2 SVGAGI. The CDR3 is 14 residues long.

The chain uses TRBV4-1 and TRBJ2-7, with D tentatively TRBD1 (5 bases). The CDR3 covers 17 residues. Germline V lookup: CDR1 MGHRA, CDR2 YSYEKL. V shed 0 bases and J shed 0 bases, with 15 bases lying between them. CDR3 coding DNA: TGCGCCAGCAGCCAAGATCCCCACAGGAGTCGCTCCTACGAGCAGTACTTC. Its protein product is CASSQDPHRSRSYEQYF.

V gene TRBV19 combines with J gene TRBJ2-2; TRBD2 agrees at 8 bases. V gave up 9 bases and J gave up 5 bases; unmatched junction bases: 8. The CDR3 is 14 residues long. Germline CDR1 and CDR2: LNHDA and SQIVND (reference sequence). DNA for the CDR3: TGTGCCAGCTGGGGACTAGGACGTACCGGGGAGCTGTTTTTT. This sequence encodes CASWGLGRTGELFF.

This chain joins TRBV11-2 and TRBJ2-5, with 8 positions matching TRBD2. TRBJ2-7 explains the end of the DNA better; the J call may be wrong. Germline loops: CDR1 SGHAT, CDR2 FQNNGV. The CDR3 consists of 16 residues. The DNA of the CDR3 is TGTGCCAGCAGCCGCGTGGGGCGGGAGGCTTCCTACGAGCAGTACTTC. This translates into CASSRVGREASYEQYF.

CDR3 residues: CAGTPSPSSPLHF. The CDR3 nucleotides read TGTGCCGGCACACCTTCCCCTTCTTCACCCCTCCACTTT. The chain recombines TRBV6-5 with TRBJ1-6; D ambiguous. Trimming pared 11 bases from V and 9 bases from J, leaving 17 bases between. CDR3 size: 13 residues. Per germline, CDR1 MNHEY and CDR2 SVGAGI.

The chain has TRBV2 and TRBJ2-7; D unresolved. The CDR3 consists of 14 residues. Germline CDR1 SNHLY, CDR2 FYNNEI. V gave up 6 bases and J gave up 6 bases, with 18 bases separating them. The CDR3 reads CASRVHDPGSEQYF. Written as DNA, the CDR3 is TGTGCCAGCAGGGTCCACGACCCAGGATCCGAGCAGTACTTC.

The chain's CDR3 is CASSGEGKETQYF. The CDR3 DNA reads as TGTGCCAGTTCTGGGGAGGGGAAAGAGACCCAGTACTTC. The chain has TRBV28 and TRBJ2-5, with 7 nucleotides matching TRBD2. V shed 9 bases, J shed 3 bases, and the junction held 7 bases outside the gene matches. This CDR3 has 13 residues. Germline CDR1 and CDR2: MDHEN and SYDVKM.

The chain carries TRBV10-3 and TRBJ1-2; 9 nucleotides agree with TRBD1. Germline V gene sequence: CDR1 ENHRY, CDR2 SYGVKD. The V segment lost 7 bases and the J segment 1 base; nucleotides outside the gene matches: 7. CDR3 length: 15 residues. The CDR3 DNA is TGTGCCATCACCCCGGGACAGGGAGTTAACTATGGCTACACCTTC. It translates to CAITPGQGVNYGYTF.